These 32 T cell receptor beta chains originate from one sample sequenced in a study of CD8+CD57+ T cells in acquired aplastic anemia. Genomic DNA provided the template from which TCR beta VDJ and CDR3 profiles were obtained. TCRdb reprocessed the reads with MiXCR, giving one entry per CDR3 protein. Of over 150,000 distinct CDR3 sequences in the sample, roughly half were seen once. Sequenced: sorted CD4+, CD8+, or CD8+CD57+ T cells (not recorded which) from PBMCs. Receptor source: a human donor in good health, serving as a control.

The rearrangement joins TRBV29-1 to TRBJ1-2; D is uncertain. V lost 4 bases and J 1 base, leaving 10 bases between the germline ends. The CDR3 extends over 13 amino acids. Germline lookup yields CDR1 SQVTM and CDR2 ANQGSEA. This chain's CDR3 is CSVGEDGNYGYTF. The CDR3 region has the DNA TGCAGCGTTGGGGAGGATGGTAACTATGGCTACACCTTC.

The chain couples TRBV7-2 to TRBJ1-5; D not resolved. The germline gives CDR1 SGHTA, CDR2 FQGNSA. There are 12 residues in the CDR3. Trimming pared 3 bases from V and 9 bases from J, leaving 9 bases between. CDR3 loop: CASSFGPGPQHF. CDR3 in DNA: TGTGCCAGCAGCTTTGGGCCAGGGCCCCAGCATTTT.

There are many counts of this clonotype. This rearrangement joins TRBV28 to TRBJ1-6, with D possibly TRBD1 on 6 matching bases. The CDR3 runs 15 residues. The ends were cut back, 2 bases at V and 8 bases at J, with 13 bases in the middle. The germline V gene has CDR1 MDHEN and CDR2 SYDVKM. The CDR3 reads CASSLRGTYDSPLHF. The CDR3 DNA reads as TGTGCCAGCAGTTTAAGGGGGACATATGATTCACCCCTCCACTTT.

The chain carries TRBV15 and TRBJ2-7; possibly TRBD2 for D (6 bases). This CDR3 contains 19 residues. Germline CDR1 is LNHNV and CDR2 is YYDKDF (reference sequence). V was trimmed by 0 bases and J by 1 base, leaving 22 bases between them. The CDR3 is CATSRDRGRGRGRSYEQYF. The CDR3 nucleotides read TGTGCCACCAGCAGAGATAGGGGCCGGGGCCGGGGGAGGTCCTACGAGCAGTACTTC. The full variable domain, completed using reference TRBV15 and TRBJ2-7, is DAMVIQNPRYQVTQFGKPVTLSCSQTLNHNVMYWYQQKSSQAPKLLFHYYDKDFNNEADTPDNFQSRRPNTSFCFLDIRSPGLGDTAMYLCATSRDRGRGRGRSYEQYFGPGTRLTVT.

This clonotype was picked up many times. The V call is TRBV10-3, the J call TRBJ1-5; D uncertain. Trimming took 2 bases from V and 8 from J, leaving 7 bases between them. Germline CDR1 is ENHRY and CDR2 is SYGVKD. The CDR3 covers 12 residues. The CDR3 loop reads CAISENLEPQHF. The CDR3 DNA is TGTGCCATCAGTGAGAATCTAGAGCCCCAGCATTTT.

This clonotype has ten or more counts. The V and J genes are TRBV7-2 and TRBJ1-4; D unclear. This CDR3 contains 14 residues. The V gene's germline CDR1 is SGHTA and CDR2 FQGNSA. V gave up 2 bases and J gave up 7 bases, with 11 bases separating them. The CDR3 DNA sequence: TGTGCCAGCAGCTTAACCAGGTCAAGTGAAAAACTGTTTTTT. Protein product: CASSLTRSSEKLFF.

This clonotype was picked up many times. The rearrangement uses TRBV5-1 and TRBJ1-1, with D unclear. The germline V gene encodes CDR1 SGHRS and CDR2 YFSETQ. There are 14 residues in the CDR3. V was shortened by 0 bases and J by 1 base, with 7 bases between the two germline ends. CDR3 in DNA: TGCGCCAGCAGCTTGGCCGGCTCGAACACTGAAGCTTTCTTT. Its protein product is CASSLAGSNTEAFF.

The CDR3 DNA sequence: TGTGCCAGCAGCCCGGGCGGGGCAAATCCAGATACGCAGTATTTT. It specifies CASSPGGANPDTQYF. This chain links TRBV7-3 with TRBJ2-3, with a weak D call TRBD2 (6 bases). The germline V and J ends were trimmed by 5 bases and 4 bases, with 16 bases remaining between them. Germline lookup yields CDR1 SGHTA and CDR2 FQGTGA. There are 15 residues in the CDR3.

The chain carries TRBV6-5 and TRBJ2-7; tentative D call: TRBD2 (5 bases). The V end lost 0 bases, the J end lost 12 bases, and 15 bases lay between the germline ends. The CDR3 consists of 13 residues. CDR1 is MNHEY, CDR2 SVGAGI, per germline. The CDR3 DNA reads TGTGCCAGCAGTTACTCGGGCCCGGGGTTGCGGTACTTC. It specifies CASSYSGPGLRYF.

The V call is TRBV19, the J call TRBJ1-4; weak D call: TRBD1 (5 bases). Germline V gives CDR1 LNHDA, CDR2 SQIVND (reference sequence). The CDR3 sequence is 14 residues long. Trimming removed 3 bases from V and 10 bases from J, with 15 bases in between. CDR3 sequence (DNA): TGTGCCAGTAGTATGGACACTAAAGTAGGAAAACTGTTTTTT. Translated, it gives CASSMDTKVGKLFF.

V gene TRBV24-1 combines with J gene TRBJ1-1, with D perhaps matching TRBD1 (5 bases). This CDR3 contains 13 residues. The germline gives CDR1 KGHDR, CDR2 SFDVKD. CDR3 amino acids: CAPSAQGGTEAFF. The CDR3, as DNA: TGTGCACCCAGTGCCCAGGGAGGCACTGAAGCTTTCTTT.

Only a few counts were recorded for this clonotype. The rearrangement links TRBV7-2 to TRBJ2-7, with D possibly being TRBD2 (6 bases). Germline V gives CDR1 SGHTA, CDR2 FQGNSA. This CDR3 has 14 residues. Trimming took 4 bases from V and 7 from J, leaving 17 bases between them. The CDR3 sequence is CASSSNNRAGEQYF. As DNA, the CDR3 is TGTGCCAGCAGCTCTAACAACCGGGCGGGGGAGCAGTACTTC. The full variable domain, with the rest looked up from reference TRBV7-2 and TRBJ2-7, is GAGVSQSPSNKVTEKGKDVELRCDPISGHTALYWYRQSLGQGLEFLIYFQGNSAPDKSGLPSDRFSAERTGGSVSTLTIQRTQQEDSAVYLCASSSNNRAGEQYFGPGTRLTVT.

There are many counts of this clonotype. The rearrangement uses TRBV20-1 and TRBJ1-5; D is undetermined. Trimming took 3 bases from V and 0 from J, leaving 9 bases between them. Per germline, CDR1 DFQATT and CDR2 SNEGSKA (reference sequence). The CDR3 is 14 amino acids. CDR3 sequence: CSASPPVSNQPQHF. Here the CDR3 DNA reads TGCAGTGCTAGTCCGCCAGTTAGCAATCAGCCCCAGCATTTT.

This clonotype was observed many times. The chain uses TRBV4-1 and TRBJ2-5; D gene unclear. The CDR3 length is 15 residues. Trimming stripped 2 bases from V and 0 bases from J, with 10 bases between. Per the germline V gene, CDR1 is MGHRA and CDR2 is YSYEKL. CDR3 nucleotides: TGCGCCAGCAGCCAACAAACACCGCACCAAGAGACCCAGTACTTC. It is translated as CASSQQTPHQETQYF.

The sample holds one count of this clonotype. The DNA of the CDR3 is TGCAGCGTTGTCCTACAGGGGGCCGGGGAGCTGTTTTTT. This sequence encodes CSVVLQGAGELFF. V and J are TRBV29-1 and TRBJ2-2, with 8 bases aligning to TRBD1. V shed 4 bases and J 6 bases; nucleotides not matched to a gene: 4. Looked up from germline, CDR1 is SQVTM and CDR2 is ANQGSEA. The CDR3 consists of 13 residues.

The V and J genes are TRBV3-1 and TRBJ2-5, with 9 bases lining up with TRBD2. CDR1 and CDR2 (germline): LGHDT, YNNKEL (reference sequence). The CDR3 runs 15 residues. The ends lost 1 base at V and 5 bases at J; junction bases unmatched: 5. In DNA form, the CDR3 reads TGTGCCAGCAGCCAAGCCCTAGCGGGGATCGAGACCCAGTACTTC. Its translation: CASSQALAGIETQYF.

This clonotype was seen repeatedly, ten times or more. The V gene is TRBV10-3, the J gene TRBJ1-3, with a weak D call TRBD1 (5 bases). Trimming left V 10 bases short and J 3 bases short, with 19 bases between. The CDR3 sequence is 15 residues long. Germline V gene data show CDR1 as ENHRY and CDR2 as SYGVKD. CDR3 residues: CATRRSGRGGNTIYF. CDR3 bases: TGTGCCACCAGACGGTCAGGGAGGGGTGGAAACACCATATATTTT.

The chain's CDR3 is CASSPSGVAPEAFF. The CDR3, as DNA: TGTGCCAGTAGTCCCTCGGGGGTTGCCCCTGAAGCTTTCTTT. The rearrangement joins TRBV19 to TRBJ1-1; the D gene is possibly TRBD1 (5 bases). The CDR3 length is 14 residues. Germline V gives CDR1 LNHDA, CDR2 SQIVND (reference sequence). V lost 5 bases and J lost 6, with 16 bases in between.

The sample holds a few counts of this clonotype. This chain connects TRBV24-1 to TRBJ1-5; no firm D call. The CDR3 is made up of 14 amino acids. Trimming removed 1 base from V and 1 base from J, with 4 bases in between. CDR1 and CDR2 from the germline V gene are KGHDR and SFDVKD. The CDR3: CATSDFGSNQPQHF. The CDR3, as DNA: TGTGCCACCAGTGATTTCGGCAGCAATCAGCCCCAGCATTTT.

This clonotype appeared many times. V is TRBV6-1 and J is TRBJ1-5; the D is unclear. CDR1 and CDR2 from the germline V gene are MNHNS and SASEGT. The CDR3 length is 15 residues. V was shortened by 6 bases and J by 4 bases, with 16 bases between the two germline ends. The CDR3 DNA is TGTGCCAGCAGCGGCGAACTGGCATTAAATCAGCCCCAGCATTTT. Translation: CASSGELALNQPQHF.

This clonotype came up many times. The V and J genes are TRBV28 and TRBJ1-1, with 10 bases fitting TRBD1. The V gene's germline CDR1 is MDHEN and CDR2 SYDVKM. V lost 8 bases, J lost 0 bases, and 6 bases stayed unmatched. This CDR3 is 15 amino acids long. The CDR3, as DNA: TGTGCCAGCGGGGGGACAGGGGCCCTGAACACTGAAGCTTTCTTT. Protein product: CASGGTGALNTEAFF.

This clonotype was recorded at least ten times. V and J are TRBV2 and TRBJ1-4; no firm D call. The CDR3 is 17 residues long. The germline CDR1 and CDR2 sequences are SNHLY and FYNNEI. V was pared by 6 bases and J by 0 bases, with 17 bases between. This CDR3 is CASRAFDNPATNEKLFF. The CDR3 coding sequence is TGTGCCAGCAGGGCTTTTGACAATCCCGCAACTAATGAAAAACTGTTTTTT.

This chain links TRBV25-1 with TRBJ1-5, with 8 bases aligning to TRBD1. V was pared by 4 bases and J by 3 bases, with 5 bases of the junction left unmatched. The CDR3 has 15 amino acids. The V gene's germline CDR1 is MGHDK and CDR2 SYGVNS. The CDR3: CASSGGTGSNQPQHF. Written as DNA, the CDR3 is TGTGCCAGCAGTGGAGGGACAGGATCCAATCAGCCCCAGCATTTT.

The chain combines TRBV12-3 or TRBV12-4 with TRBJ2-7, with 14 bases lining up with TRBD2. The CDR3 is 18 residues long. With 6 bases clipped from V and 3 bases from J, the junction kept 13 bases outside the gene matches. The CDR3 loop is CASRASGQGTSGSYEQYF. In DNA form, the CDR3 reads TGTGCCAGCAGAGCCAGCGGGCAGGGGACTAGCGGGAGCTACGAGCAGTACTTC.

The CDR3 is CATSDLGTYGYTF. DNA for the CDR3: TGTGCCACCAGTGATTTGGGCACCTATGGCTACACCTTC. The rearrangement links TRBV24-1 to TRBJ1-2; no definite D call. Germline CDR1 is KGHDR and CDR2 is SFDVKD. With 0 bases removed from V and 4 bases from J, the gap between germline ends came to 5 bases. This CDR3 has 13 amino acids.

The sample holds many counts of this clonotype. J is TRBJ2-7 and V is TRBV7-9; 8 bases are a match to TRBD1. The length of the CDR3 is 14 residues. The trim removed 0 bases at V and 2 bases at J, leaving 0 bases unmatched. CDR1 is SEHNR and CDR2 is FQNEAQ in the germline V gene (reference sequence). CDR3 protein: CASSLAGQAYEQYF. The DNA of the CDR3 is TGTGCCAGCAGCTTAGCGGGACAGGCCTACGAGCAGTACTTC. Using reference TRBV7-9 and TRBJ2-7 for the parts outside the CDR3, the full variable domain is DTGVSQNPRHKITKRGQNVTFRCDPISEHNRLYWYRQTLGQGPEFLTYFQNEAQLEKSRLLSDRFSAERPKGSFSTLEIQRTEQGDSAMYLCASSLAGQAYEQYFGPGTRLTVT.

The chain recombines TRBV11-3 with TRBJ2-1; D unclear. CDR3 size: 12 residues. Trimming left V 3 bases short and J 6 bases short, with 6 bases between. Germline CDR1 SGHNT, CDR2 YENEEA. This CDR3 reads CASSLTPNEQFF. The CDR3 DNA sequence: TGTGCCAGCAGCTTGACCCCCAATGAGCAGTTCTTC.

This clonotype was seen more than once but under ten times. V is TRBV7-9 and J is TRBJ2-1; 14 nucleotides agree with TRBD2. This CDR3 region has 15 residues. V was clipped by 5 bases and J by 12 bases; unmatched bases: 9. CDR1 and CDR2 (germline): SEHNR, FQNEAQ (reference sequence). The CDR3 DNA is TGTGCCAGCAGCATGGGAGGGACTAGCGGGAGTAGGCAGTTCTTC. Protein product: CASSMGGTSGSRQFF.

The genes are TRBV5-4 and TRBJ1-6; D call uncertain. The CDR3 extends over 15 amino acids. Per the germline V gene, CDR1 is SGHNT and CDR2 is YYREEE (reference sequence). Trimming stripped 4 bases from V and 8 bases from J, with 16 bases between. CDR3 in DNA: TGTGCCAGCAGCACCGTTGGACCTGCGGATTCACCCCTCCACTTT. This sequence encodes CASSTVGPADSPLHF. The entire variable domain, with the rest obtained from reference TRBV5-4 and TRBJ1-6, is as follows: ETGVTQSPTHLIKTRGQQVTLRCSSQSGHNTVSWYQQALGQGPQFIFQYYREEENGRGNFPPRFSGLQFPNYSSELNVNALELDDSALYLCASSTVGPADSPLHFGNGTRLTVT.

This clonotype was seen a few times. A much larger clone lies a single base off, so this may be a read error. J is TRBJ1-2 and V is TRBV14; no reliable D call. The CDR3 covers 13 residues. The germline CDR1 and CDR2 sequences are SGHDN and FVKESK. This CDR3 reads CSSSQGSNYGYTF. In DNA form, the CDR3 reads TGTTCCAGCAGCCAAGGGTCTAACTATGGCTACACCTTC.

The CDR3 DNA reads as TGCAGTGCTAGAGAACCATTGGGGACGGGTAACCACGAGCAGTACTTC. Translating gives CSAREPLGTGNHEQYF. The J gene is TRBJ2-7, the V gene TRBV20-1, with D possibly being TRBD1 or TRBD2 (5 bases each). CDR1 and CDR2 (germline): DFQATT, SNEGSKA (reference sequence). The CDR3 extends over 16 amino acids. The V end was cut by 0 bases, the J end by 5 bases, with 20 bases between.

The rearrangement links TRBV20-1 to TRBJ2-5; no clear D. This CDR3 is built from 14 residues. The germline V gene encodes CDR1 DFQATT and CDR2 SNEGSKA (reference sequence). Trimming pared 1 base from V and 3 bases from J, leaving 12 bases between. The CDR3 DNA is TGCAGTGCTAGAGTCCCAGATCTCAAAGAGACCCAGTACTTC. It yields the protein CSARVPDLKETQYF.